This section outlines one T cell receptor beta chain sequence together with its context. Germline V gene lookup returns CDR1 LNHDA and CDR2 SQIVND (reference sequence). This CDR3 comprises 14 residues. After removal of 3 bases from V and 4 bases from J, the junction contained 3 bases not matched to a gene. 13 Jbeta primers and 60 Vbeta primers were used for the PCR. Data came from immunoSEQ multiplex PCR; TCRdb stores just in-frame clones and leaves some out. Of roughly 180,000 clones listed, just over 75% were seen once; the top ten hold about 1.4%. This sample was taken from a study of cytomegalovirus exposure and HLA in healthy donors.

Sequencing was performed on PBMCs. The source is a woman aged 30 to 39 in good health and CMV-seropositive. The rearrangement uses TRBV19 and TRBJ2-7, with 10 bases aligning to TRBD2. As DNA, the CDR3 is TGTGCCAGTAGTATGAGCGGGAGGGCGTACGAGCAGTACTTC. Protein sequence: CASSMSGRAYEQYF.